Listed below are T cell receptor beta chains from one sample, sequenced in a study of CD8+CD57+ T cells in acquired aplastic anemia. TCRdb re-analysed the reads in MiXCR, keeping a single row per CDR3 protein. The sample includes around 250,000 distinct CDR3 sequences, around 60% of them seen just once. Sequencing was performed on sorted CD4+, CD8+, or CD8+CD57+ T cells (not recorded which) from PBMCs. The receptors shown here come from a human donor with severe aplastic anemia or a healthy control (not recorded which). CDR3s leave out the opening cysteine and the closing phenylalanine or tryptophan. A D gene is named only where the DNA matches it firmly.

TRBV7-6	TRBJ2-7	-	ASSLRGKYEQY
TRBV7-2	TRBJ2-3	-	ASTLLSGDTQY
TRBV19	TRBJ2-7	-	ASSGANRGRDEQY
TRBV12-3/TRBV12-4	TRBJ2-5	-	ASSLGEEQPEGETQY
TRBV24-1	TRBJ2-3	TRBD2	ATSDSRGEYNEQY
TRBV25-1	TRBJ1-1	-	ASSLQGRTEAF
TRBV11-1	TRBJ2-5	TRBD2	ASSFHPSSGGSYQETQY
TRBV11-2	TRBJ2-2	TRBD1	ASSSQGAGELF
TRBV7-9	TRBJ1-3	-	ASSPVGGSGNTIY
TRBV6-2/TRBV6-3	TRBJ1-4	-	ASSYRTAGNEKLF
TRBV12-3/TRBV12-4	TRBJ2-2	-	ASSWDTSTGELF
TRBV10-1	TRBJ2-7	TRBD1	ASRGTVSSYEQY
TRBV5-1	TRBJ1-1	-	ASSLAGQSSEAF
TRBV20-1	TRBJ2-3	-	SAESRADTQY
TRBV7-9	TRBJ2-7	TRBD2	ASSPGGAAPYEQY
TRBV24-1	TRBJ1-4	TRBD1	ATSEGTGAEKLF
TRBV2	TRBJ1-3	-	ASSASSSSGNTIY
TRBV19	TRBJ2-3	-	ATVISGTDTQY
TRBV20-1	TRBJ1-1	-	SASRLGGARGTEAF
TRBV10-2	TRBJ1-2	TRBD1	ASKGAQGLHYT
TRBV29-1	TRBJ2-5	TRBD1	SVEPDRGRSETQY
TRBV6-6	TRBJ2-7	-	ASSYSFEQY
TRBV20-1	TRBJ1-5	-	SAWGNRPEQPQH
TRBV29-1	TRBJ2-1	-	SVGQSQGNEQF
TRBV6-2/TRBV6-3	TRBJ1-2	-	ASSQQQGNGYT
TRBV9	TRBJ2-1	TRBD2	ASSVLAGGIAWMDEQF
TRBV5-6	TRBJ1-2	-	ASSLQGTDGYT
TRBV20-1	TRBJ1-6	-	SASREESDNSPLH
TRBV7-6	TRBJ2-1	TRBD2	ASSSMTSGKNEQF
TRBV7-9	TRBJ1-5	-	ASSSTQGNQPQH
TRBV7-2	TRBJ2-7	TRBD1	ASSSTGKHEQY
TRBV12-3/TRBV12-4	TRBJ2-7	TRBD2	ASSLLAGAHEQY
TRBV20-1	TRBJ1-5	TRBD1	SATDRGSQPQH
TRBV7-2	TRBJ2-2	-	ASSLLRNHLTGELF
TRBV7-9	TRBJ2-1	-	ASSLLEFAEQF
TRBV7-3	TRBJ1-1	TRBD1	ASSPWDSQAF
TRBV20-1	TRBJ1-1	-	SARDPSTEAF
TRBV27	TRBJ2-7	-	ASSFTGLTEQY
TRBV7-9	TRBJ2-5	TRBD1	ASSPQGTGQETQY
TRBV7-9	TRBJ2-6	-	ASSRFQNEQGAGANVLT
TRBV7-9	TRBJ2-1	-	ASSQVGNEQF
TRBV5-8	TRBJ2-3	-	ASSLGQPNTDTQY
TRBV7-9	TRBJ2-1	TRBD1	ASSLVGGRSSYNEQF
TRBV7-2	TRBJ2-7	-	ASSLRGASYEQY